This note documents a single T cell receptor (beta chain) sequence. This clonotype was recorded many times. It lacks a known antigen. Base-call qualities are not available, and no considerably larger clone is one nucleotide away. This sample is drawn from a study of T cells in Graves' hyperthyroidism and ophthalmopathy (dated by TCRdb to 2018 to 2020). The study in broad terms: Peripheral blood was sampled at the time of initial diagnosis, prior to any treatment. The paper describes TCR Vbeta CDR3 sequencing of 120 to 150 peripheral blood samples, made up of 43 ophthalmopathy patients, approximately 76 hyperthyroidism patients and about 17 progressor patients. The study also compared thyroid tissue and blood T-cell repertoires from a handful of Graves' hyperthyroidism patients. To identify distinguishing TCR V-J signatures, a discovery cohort of 90 to 100 patients was used, comprising 43 with Graves' ophthalmopathy and around 57 with stable Graves' hyperthyroidism. The 85 to 100 discovery patients were randomly split 7:3 into training and test sets. After blood sampling, hyperthyroidism patients were treated with methimazole at a starting dose of 30 mg daily, and ophthalmopathy patients were treated with high-dose intravenous methylprednisolone. An independent validation cohort of 18 to 20 hyperthyroidism patients and 17 patients who later progressed to ophthalmopathy tested prospective prediction of ophthalmopathy.

TCR beta CDR3 regions were amplified from RNA transcripts. The TCR CDR3 was subjected to a first round of RT-PCR using the HTBI primer set and the Qiagen OneStep RT-PCR kit. Libraries were constructed in a second round of multiplex PCR, after which size selection and purification were carried out. Libraries were sequenced paired-end with 100 bp reads on an Illumina HiSeq2000. On the authors' methods: SOAPnuke was used to process the raw data, removing reads that contained adapters or uncalled bases, had a mean Phred below 15, or lacked an exact match to the constant primer or identifier. COPE v1.2.5 was used to merge the high-quality paired reads, and each unique nucleotide sequence was defined as a clonotype. MiTCR v1.1 was used to align the clonotypes against IMGT TRBV, TRBD and TRBJ reference segments. Only V-J combinations with frequency above 0.0001, covering about 99% of repertoires, were analysed. A TCS score was defined as the ratio of F50 (clonal expansion) to E x V (chaos), with BLOSUM62-based TCRdist applied between CDR3 peptides within each V-J. Welch's t-statistics and random forest reduced just over 500 V-J features to around 14, which were used in a naive Bayes classifier (R e1071). The Morisita-Horn index was used to measure how similar the thyroid and blood repertoires were. The public reads were quality trimmed at Q25 with fastp and then assembled into clones with MiXCR by TCRdb, keeping productive beta chains. Under each unique CDR3 protein, matching rows form one entry showing the most common genes and DNA. The V and J calls shown here were made by TCRdb, not taken from the authors' results. Across this sample there are approximately 870,000 distinct CDR3 sequences, with 38% seen only once. In total, the top ten clones hold 7.5% to 9.5% of the sample.

The full study reports these points: Ophthalmopathy was separated from stable hyperthyroidism by a 13 V-J signature model, with roughly 88% sensitivity and roughly 81% specificity obtained in cross-validation and 80%/75% obtained in testing. Most expanded thyroid clonotypes (frequency above 0.001) were also detected in blood, suggesting blood repertoires may reflect thyroid immune responses. Sample size was not statistically predetermined, and blinding of investigators to group allocation was not performed. In validation, the model predicted progression to ophthalmopathy a median of roughly 6.1 months before onset, with approximately 70% sensitivity and 72.22% specificity.

Stable Graves' hyperthyroidism was defined as no progression to ophthalmopathy during 18 months of follow-up. Hyperthyroidism patients were newly diagnosed, with disease duration under 2 months, and aged 18 to 65 years. The study excluded patients with uncontrolled infections, other autoimmune diseases, pregnancy or lactation. Diagnoses were established on the basis of clinical symptoms, serum thyroxine and TRAb, thyroid ultrasound, and orbital computed tomography. PBMCs were separated from roughly 10 ml of fresh peripheral blood using Ficoll-Paque density gradient centrifugation. Trizol reagent was used to extract total RNA, and RNA quality was then checked on an Agilent 2100 Bioanalyzer. Counted from cysteine to phenylalanine, this CDR3 has 13 amino acids. CDR3 DNA is the only sequence kept; it has 39 bases, read in frame from the first base. V loses 6 bases of germline sequence and J loses 3 bases, and the interval between the two ends is 11 bases. Sequences SGHVS (CDR1) and FNYEAQ (CDR2) are obtained from the germline V gene.

This chain joins TRBV7-6 to TRBJ1-2; the D gene cannot be resolved reliably. Material: blood. The source of this sequence is a young man with Graves' hyperthyroidism. The CDR3 in this case is CASSQDVDYGYTF. The DNA sequence follows: TGTGCCAGCAGTCAAGACGTTGACTATGGCTACACCTTC.